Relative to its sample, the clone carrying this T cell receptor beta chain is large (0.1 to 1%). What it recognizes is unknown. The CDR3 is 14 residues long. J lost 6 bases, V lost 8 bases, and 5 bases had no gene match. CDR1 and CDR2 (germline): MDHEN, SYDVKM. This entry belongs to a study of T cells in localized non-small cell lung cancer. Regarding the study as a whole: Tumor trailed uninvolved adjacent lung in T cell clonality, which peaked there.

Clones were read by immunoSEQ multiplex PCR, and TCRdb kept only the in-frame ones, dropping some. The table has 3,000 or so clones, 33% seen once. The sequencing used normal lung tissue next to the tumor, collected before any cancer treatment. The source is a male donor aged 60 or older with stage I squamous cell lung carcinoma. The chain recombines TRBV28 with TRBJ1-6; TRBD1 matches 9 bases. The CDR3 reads CASVWGQGNSPLHF. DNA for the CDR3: TGTGCCAGCGTATGGGGACAGGGTAATTCACCCCTCCACTTT.